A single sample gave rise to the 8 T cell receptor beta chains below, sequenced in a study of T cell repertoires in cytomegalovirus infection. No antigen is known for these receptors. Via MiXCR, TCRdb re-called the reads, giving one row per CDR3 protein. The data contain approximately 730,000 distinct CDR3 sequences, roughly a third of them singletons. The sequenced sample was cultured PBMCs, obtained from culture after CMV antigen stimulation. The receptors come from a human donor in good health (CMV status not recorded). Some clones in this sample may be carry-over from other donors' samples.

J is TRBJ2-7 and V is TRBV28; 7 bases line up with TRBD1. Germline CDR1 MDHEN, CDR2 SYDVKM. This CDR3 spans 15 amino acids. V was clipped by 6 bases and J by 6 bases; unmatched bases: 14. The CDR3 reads CASSSLRQGRTEQYF. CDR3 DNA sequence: TGTGCCAGCAGCTCTTTGCGACAGGGAAGGACCGAGCAGTACTTC. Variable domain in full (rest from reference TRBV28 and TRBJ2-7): DVKVTQSSRYLVKRTGEKVFLECVQDMDHENMFWYRQDPGLGLRLIYFSYDVKMKEKGDIPEGYSVSREKKERFSLILESASTNQTSMYLCASSSLRQGRTEQYFGPGTRLTVT.

This chain's CDR3 is CASSLGQAGLYEQYF. CDR3 DNA sequence: TGCGCCAGCAGCCTAGGACAGGCGGGTCTCTACGAGCAGTACTTC. The V gene is TRBV4-3, the J gene TRBJ2-7, with TRBD1 matching over 7 bases. Trimming cost V 4 bases and J 3 bases; bases outside gene matches: 9. This CDR3 has 15 residues. CDR1 is LGHNA, CDR2 YSLEER, per germline.

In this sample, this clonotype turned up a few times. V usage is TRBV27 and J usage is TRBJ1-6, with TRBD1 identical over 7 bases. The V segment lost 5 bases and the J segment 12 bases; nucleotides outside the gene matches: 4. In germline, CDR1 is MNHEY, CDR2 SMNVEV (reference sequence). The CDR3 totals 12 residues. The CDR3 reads CASSVQGVPLHF. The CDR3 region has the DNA TGTGCCAGCAGTGTTCAGGGGGTACCCCTCCACTTT.

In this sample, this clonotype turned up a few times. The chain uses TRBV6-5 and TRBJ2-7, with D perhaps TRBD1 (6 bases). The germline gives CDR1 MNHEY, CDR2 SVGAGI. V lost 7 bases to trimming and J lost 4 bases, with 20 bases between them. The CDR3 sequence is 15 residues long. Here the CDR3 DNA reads TGTGCCAGCACCGCCAAGGGGCAGGGGTCATACGAGCAGTACTTC. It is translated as CASTAKGQGSYEQYF.

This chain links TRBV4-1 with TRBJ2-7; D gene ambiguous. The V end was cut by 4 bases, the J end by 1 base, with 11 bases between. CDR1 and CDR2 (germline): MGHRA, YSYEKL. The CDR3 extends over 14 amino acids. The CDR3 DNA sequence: TGCGCCAGCAGCCCGGCCGCGGTATCCTACGAGCAGTACTTC. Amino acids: CASSPAAVSYEQYF.

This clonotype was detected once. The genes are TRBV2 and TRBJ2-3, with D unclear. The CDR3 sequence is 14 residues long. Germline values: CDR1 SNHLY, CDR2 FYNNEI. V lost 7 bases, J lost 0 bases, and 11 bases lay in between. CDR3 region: CASNGDQSTDTQYF. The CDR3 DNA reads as TGTGCCAGCAACGGTGACCAGAGCACAGATACGCAGTATTTT.

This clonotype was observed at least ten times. The CDR3 is CASDRQRINTEAFF. DNA for the CDR3: TGTGCCAGTGACCGACAGAGAATTAACACTGAAGCTTTCTTT. V and J are TRBV7-2 and TRBJ1-1; D might be TRBD1 (5 bases). Per the germline V gene, CDR1 is SGHTA and CDR2 is FQGNSA. The germline V and J ends were trimmed by 9 bases and 2 bases, with 16 bases remaining between them. This CDR3 is built from 14 residues.

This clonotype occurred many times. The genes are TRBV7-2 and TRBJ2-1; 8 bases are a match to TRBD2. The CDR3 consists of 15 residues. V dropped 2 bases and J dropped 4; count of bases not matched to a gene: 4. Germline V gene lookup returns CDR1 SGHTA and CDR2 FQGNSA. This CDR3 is CASSLIAGLYNEQFF. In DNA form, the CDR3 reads TGTGCCAGCAGCTTAATAGCGGGGCTATACAATGAGCAGTTCTTC.